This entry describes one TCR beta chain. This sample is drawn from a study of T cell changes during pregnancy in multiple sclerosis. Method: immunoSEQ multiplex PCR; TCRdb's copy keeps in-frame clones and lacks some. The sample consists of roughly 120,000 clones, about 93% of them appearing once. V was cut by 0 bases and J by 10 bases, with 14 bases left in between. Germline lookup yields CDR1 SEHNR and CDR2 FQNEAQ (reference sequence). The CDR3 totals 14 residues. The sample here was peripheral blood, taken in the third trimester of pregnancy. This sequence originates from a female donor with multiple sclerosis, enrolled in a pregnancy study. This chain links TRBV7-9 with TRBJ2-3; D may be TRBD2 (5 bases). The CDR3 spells CASSLATGERAQYF. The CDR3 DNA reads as TGTGCCAGCAGCTTAGCGACCGGGGAGAGGGCGCAGTATTTT.